Presented here are 18 T cell receptor beta chains from one specimen sequenced in a study of blood T cell repertoires in COVID-19. Profiling relied on immunoSEQ multiplex PCR, and the TCRdb table lists in-frame clones only, not all of them. The table has some 90,000 clones, 90% seen once. Sequenced input: peripheral blood. The receptors derive from a woman older than 75 with active or convalescent COVID-19.

CDR3 loop: CATSDSADSNQPQHF. CDR3 nucleotides: TGTGCCACCAGTGATTCTGCGGATAGCAATCAGCCCCAGCATTTT. This chain joins TRBV24-1 and TRBJ1-5; D remains ambiguous. The CDR3 extends over 15 amino acids. In germline, CDR1 is KGHDR, CDR2 SFDVKD. V lost 2 bases and J 0 bases, leaving 7 bases between the germline ends.

This chain connects TRBV28 to TRBJ2-2; 8 nucleotides align to TRBD1. V lost 4 bases to trimming and J lost 7 bases; unmatched junction nucleotides: 8. CDR1 and CDR2 (germline): MDHEN, SYDVKM. This CDR3 spans 15 amino acids. CDR3 nucleotide sequence: TGTGCCAGCAGTTCATGGACAGGGTCTGGCGGGGAGCTGTTTTTT. Its protein is CASSSWTGSGGELFF.

The chain employs TRBV12-3 or TRBV12-4 and TRBJ1-2; weak D call: TRBD1 (5 bases). The CDR3 covers 12 residues. V lost 5 bases to trimming and J lost 8 bases, with 12 bases between them. In nucleotides, the CDR3 is TGTGCCAGCAGTCCGGGGGGTACCGGCTACACCTTC. Residues: CASSPGGTGYTF.

V and J are TRBV9 and TRBJ2-1, with D maybe TRBD2 (6 bases). The CDR3 contains 16 residues. Germline V CDR1 and CDR2: SGDLS, YYNGEE. V shed 3 bases and J shed 9 bases, with 22 bases lying between them. DNA of the CDR3: TGTGCCAGCAGCGCCAAAACCCCCGGGAGCCGGATTGAGCAGTTCTTC. Translation: CASSAKTPGSRIEQFF.

J is TRBJ2-1 and V is TRBV27; 14 bases map to TRBD2. The V and J ends lost 6 bases and 6 bases, in that order; junction bases with no gene match: 19. The germline CDR1 and CDR2 sequences are MNHEY and SMNVEV (reference sequence). The CDR3 consists of 20 residues. In DNA, the CDR3 is TGTGCCAGCAGATTTACCCCCCGGGGACTAGCGGGAGACACCTCCAATGAGCAGTTCTTC. This sequence encodes CASRFTPRGLAGDTSNEQFF.

The chain has TRBV10-2 and TRBJ2-1; 8 bases agree with TRBD2. Trimming at V came to 7 bases and at J to 7 bases, leaving 3 bases not matched to a gene. Germline-derived CDR1 and CDR2 are WSHSY and SAAADI. The CDR3 contains 12 residues. The CDR3 sequence: CASTPSGNEQFF. CDR3 sequence (DNA): TGCGCCAGCACCCCTAGCGGGAATGAGCAGTTCTTC.

This sequence joins TRBV20-1 and TRBJ2-3; D unresolved. The CDR3 covers 15 residues. The V end was cut by 3 bases, the J end by 2 bases, with 15 bases between. Germline V gene sequence: CDR1 DFQATT, CDR2 SNEGSKA (reference sequence). CDR3 amino acids: CSASVSGGATDTQYF. CDR3 DNA sequence: TGCAGTGCTAGTGTCTCCGGTGGAGCCACAGATACGCAGTATTTT.

The rearrangement joins TRBV5-6 to TRBJ2-3; 9 bases agree with TRBD1. J gave up 5 bases and V 4 bases, and 11 bases lay outside the gene matches. The germline gives CDR1 SGHDT, CDR2 YYEEEE. The length of the CDR3 is 16 residues. The CDR3 reads CASSAYRDRVLDTQYF. The CDR3 bases are TGTGCCAGCAGCGCGTACCGGGACAGGGTGTTAGATACGCAGTATTTT.

This clone was found once. CDR3 coding DNA: TGTGCCAGCAGCTTAGAAATGGGTGGGGGGTCGAATTCACCCCTCCACTTT. Translation gives CASSLEMGGGSNSPLHF. The J gene is TRBJ1-6, the V gene TRBV7-2, with D tentatively TRBD1 (5 bases). V was pared by 1 base and J by 7 bases, with 17 bases between. From germline, CDR1 is SGHTA and CDR2 FQGNSA. The CDR3 length is 17 residues.

This chain uses TRBV28 with TRBJ2-7, with 11 bases matching TRBD1. The V segment lost 2 bases and the J segment 5 bases; nucleotides outside the gene matches: 2. Germline lookup yields CDR1 MDHEN and CDR2 SYDVKM. CDR3 length equals 14 residues. The CDR3 DNA reads TGTGCCAGCAGTTTAGTGGACAGGGGGCACGAGCAGTACTTC. This sequence encodes CASSLVDRGHEQYF.

This clone has only one observation. The rearrangement links TRBV2 to TRBJ2-4, with D tentatively TRBD2 (6 bases). The germline gives CDR1 SNHLY, CDR2 FYNNEI. This CDR3 spans 14 amino acids. V lost 5 bases and J lost 7, with 15 bases in between. This CDR3 is CASSLEGSGNIQYF. CDR3 bases: TGTGCCAGCAGTCTGGAGGGGAGCGGGAACATTCAGTACTTC.

In this sample, this clone turned up once. The rearrangement joins TRBV28 to TRBJ1-2; no firm D call. The germline gives CDR1 MDHEN, CDR2 SYDVKM. This CDR3 region has 14 residues. The ends were cut back, 1 base at V and 3 bases at J, with 9 bases in the middle. CDR3 loop: CASSLSGMDYGYTF. In DNA form, the CDR3 reads TGTGCCAGCAGTTTATCCGGGATGGACTATGGCTACACCTTC.

The chain uses TRBV27 and TRBJ2-1, with D possibly TRBD1 on 5 matching bases. Germline V gives CDR1 MNHEY, CDR2 SMNVEV (reference sequence). This CDR3 comprises 17 residues. V gave up 1 base and J gave up 0 bases, with 13 bases separating them. The CDR3 region is CASSLFTGLSSYNEQFF. The DNA for the CDR3 is TGTGCCAGCAGTTTATTTACAGGATTGAGCTCCTACAATGAGCAGTTCTTC.

The V gene is TRBV4-1, the J gene TRBJ2-5, with 8 bases that match TRBD2. Germline values: CDR1 MGHRA, CDR2 YSYEKL. The ends lost 1 base at V and 5 bases at J; junction bases unmatched: 9. The CDR3 sequence is 16 residues long. In DNA form, the CDR3 reads TGCGCCAGCAGCCAAGGTCCGGGAGGGCTCGTTGAGACCCAGTACTTC. It translates to CASSQGPGGLVETQYF.

The chain employs TRBV3-1 (or the pseudogene TRBV3-2) and TRBJ1-1, with 7 bases identical to TRBD1. The CDR3 length is 11 residues. Germline-derived CDR1 and CDR2 are LGHDT and YNNKEL (reference sequence). The V and J ends lost 6 bases and 6 bases, in that order; junction bases with no gene match: 1. CDR3 in DNA: TGTGCCAGCAGTCAGGGGGCTGAAGCTTTCTTT. As protein: CASSQGAEAFF.

The gene calls are TRBV5-1 and TRBJ2-5, with 7 bases aligning to TRBD2. The CDR3 sequence is 14 residues long. The V gene end was trimmed by 2 bases and the J gene end by 3 bases; junction bases not matched to a gene: 4. Per the germline V gene, CDR1 is SGHRS and CDR2 is YFSETQ. The CDR3 region is CASSFGSGEETQYF. Written as DNA, the CDR3 is TGCGCCAGCAGCTTCGGGAGCGGGGAAGAGACCCAGTACTTC.

This clone was seen only a few times. The chain joins TRBV29-1 to TRBJ1-6, with D possibly TRBD1 on 6 matching bases. This CDR3 has 13 residues. V was cut by 6 bases and J by 9 bases, with 15 bases left in between. The germline V gene encodes CDR1 SQVTM and CDR2 ANQGSEA. As DNA, the CDR3 is TGCAGCGTATCGACAGGCCAGGGTTCACCCCTCCACTTT. This sequence encodes CSVSTGQGSPLHF.

The chain joins TRBV2 to TRBJ2-1; 10 bases agree with TRBD2. Germline values: CDR1 SNHLY, CDR2 FYNNEI. The CDR3 contains 15 residues. V dropped 5 bases and J dropped 10; count of bases not matched to a gene: 11. The DNA of the CDR3 is TGTGCCAGCAGTTTGGGGACTAGCGCCTTAAGGGAGCAGTTCTTC. Its translation is CASSLGTSALREQFF.